Following are 18 T cell receptor beta chains from one sample sequenced in a study of regulatory T cells in long-lasting Graves disease (dated by TCRdb to the early 2020s). The time point label, read with the paper, signifies: persistent/refractory GD, antithyroid drugs over 5 years with positive TRAb. For both TCR sequencing and RNA sequencing, RNA was extracted from PBMCs using TRIzol. The library was prepared using multiplex PCR. TCRdb names Illumina HiSeq 4000 as the instrument used. CDR3 regions were amplified by Arm-PCR with iRepertoire HTBI primers to construct TCR beta libraries. In TCRdb, the public reads were trimmed at Q25 with fastp and aligned with MiXCR, with productive beta chains retained. Duplicate CDR3 protein sequences are folded into a single record with the most common DNA and genes. The sample data list approximately 690,000 distinct CDR3 sequences, and around 30% of these were observed just once. In total, the top ten clones hold roughly 46% of the sample.

Sequenced here: peripheral blood mononuclear cells (PBMCs), sampled when the disease was refractory, from a patient treated with antithyroid drugs. The receptors come from a female donor with Graves disease.

This clonotype has more than one count but fewer than ten. V and J are TRBV6-9 and TRBJ1-2; maybe TRBD1 (5 bases). Germline lookup yields CDR1 MNHGY and CDR2 SVAAGI. Trimming pared 6 bases from V and 13 bases from J, leaving 27 bases between. CDR3 length equals 15 residues. The CDR3 sequence: CASRRTLNGTPWATF. Written as DNA, the CDR3 is TGTGCCAGCAGACGGACTCTTAACGGGACCCCTTGGGCCACCTTC.

This chain uses TRBV6-1 with TRBJ2-7; 8 bases are shared with TRBD1. The CDR3 is 13 residues long. V lost 7 bases, J lost 10 bases, and 12 bases stayed unmatched. The germline CDR1 and CDR2 sequences are MNHNS and SASEGT. The CDR3 loop reads CASTNGQGARQYF. DNA for the CDR3: TGTGCCAGCACCAACGGACAGGGCGCTCGACAGTACTTC.

This clonotype was seen repeatedly, ten times or more. The J gene is TRBJ1-1, the V gene TRBV6-1; D uncertain. Deletions cut 4 bases from V and 5 bases from J, with 17 bases between. CDR3 size: 15 residues. From germline, CDR1 is MNHNS and CDR2 SASEGT. The CDR3 region has the DNA TGTGCCAGCAGTGCCATCAGGCAAAGAAGGACTGAAGCTTTCTTT. It is translated as CASSAIRQRRTEAFF.

This clonotype was counted a few times. A much larger clone lies a single base off, so this may be a read error. The V gene is TRBV28, the J gene TRBJ1-2, with 7 bases matching TRBD1. Germline CDR1 is MDHEN and CDR2 is SYDVKM. The CDR3 contains 13 residues. The CDR3 nucleotides are TGTACCAGCAGTCTCGGACAGGTTTATGGCTACACCTTC. The encoded protein is CTSSLGQVYGYTF.

At least ten counts were recorded for this clonotype. CDR3 amino acids: CASSRPGGGNTEAFF. CDR3 bases: TGTGCCAGTAGTAGGCCTGGGGGAGGGAACACTGAAGCTTTCTTT. V usage is TRBV19 and J usage is TRBJ1-1, with D perhaps matching TRBD1 (5 bases). V gave up 4 bases and J gave up 1 base, with 13 bases separating them. Per the germline V gene, CDR1 is LNHDA and CDR2 is SQIVND (reference sequence). The CDR3 runs 15 residues.

This clonotype was seen a handful of times. J is TRBJ1-1 and V is TRBV28, with D uncertain. Germline CDR1 is MDHEN and CDR2 is SYDVKM. V gave up 6 bases and J gave up 1 base, with 9 bases separating them. This CDR3 spans 13 amino acids. The CDR3 nucleotides are TGTGCCAGCAGCGTCTGGTCGAACACTGAAGCTTTCTTT. Encoded protein: CASSVWSNTEAFF.

This rearrangement joins TRBV5-1 to TRBJ2-3; possibly TRBD2 for D (6 bases). In germline, CDR1 is SGHRS, CDR2 YFSETQ. V was pared by 2 bases and J by 0 bases, with 10 bases between. The CDR3 is 15 amino acids. The CDR3 coding sequence is TGCGCCAGCAGCTTCGGCGGGGCTAGCACAGATACGCAGTATTTT. It translates to CASSFGGASTDTQYF.

The chain recombines TRBV10-2 with TRBJ1-2; the match to TRBD1 covers 7 bases. The CDR3 loop spans 16 amino acids. The V segment lost 1 base and the J segment 6 bases; nucleotides outside the gene matches: 11. Germline V gives CDR1 WSHSY, CDR2 SAAADI. The CDR3 protein is CASSEWWDSPLDGYTF. DNA for the CDR3: TGCGCCAGCAGTGAGTGGTGGGACAGTCCTTTGGATGGCTACACCTTC.

CDR3 amino acids: CASSDSSGSNQPQHF. The CDR3 DNA reads TGTGCCAGTAGCGACAGTTCGGGGAGCAATCAGCCCCAGCATTTT. V usage is TRBV19 and J usage is TRBJ1-5; D is perhaps TRBD1 (5 bases). Trimming removed 6 bases from V and 1 base from J, with 13 bases in between. The CDR3 length is 15 residues. CDR1 and CDR2 from the germline V gene are LNHDA and SQIVND (reference sequence).

The chain employs TRBV24-1 and TRBJ2-5, with TRBD1 matching 11 bases. The germline V gene encodes CDR1 KGHDR and CDR2 SFDVKD. Trimming at V came to 3 bases and at J to 1 base, leaving 3 bases not matched to a gene. The length of the CDR3 is 16 residues. The CDR3 sequence is CATSDVGTGGQETQYF. CDR3 coding DNA: TGTGCCACCAGTGATGTAGGGACAGGGGGCCAAGAGACCCAGTACTTC.

This clonotype was detected a few times. This chain connects TRBV20-1 to TRBJ1-5; D possibly corresponds to TRBD1 (6 bases). V lost 5 bases and J 4 bases, leaving 9 bases between the germline ends. Germline V CDR1 and CDR2: DFQATT, SNEGSKA (reference sequence). CDR3 length: 12 amino acids. Here the CDR3 DNA reads TGCAGTGCTGACGGACAGAATCAGCCCCAGCATTTT. It yields the protein CSADGQNQPQHF.

This clonotype was counted ten times or more. The chain combines TRBV2 with TRBJ2-7; TRBD1 aligns across 8 bases. CDR3 size: 13 residues. The germline gives CDR1 SNHLY, CDR2 FYNNEI. J lost 2 bases, V lost 6 bases, and 3 bases had no gene match. The CDR3: CASREQGAYEQYF. The CDR3 coding sequence is TGTGCCAGCAGGGAACAGGGGGCCTACGAGCAGTACTTC.

The chain uses TRBV3-1 and TRBJ1-5; 10 nucleotides line up with TRBD1. CDR3 length: 14 residues. Trimming took 8 bases from V and 6 from J; bases not matched to a gene: 7. The germline gives CDR1 LGHDT, CDR2 YNNKEL (reference sequence). CDR3 nucleotide sequence: TGTGCCAGCGGAACGGACAGGGGGTCTCAGCCCCAGCATTTT. Its translation is CASGTDRGSQPQHF.

The chain joins TRBV27 to TRBJ2-5; 12 nucleotides match TRBD2. Unmatched junction bases numbered 12, after V lost 5 bases and J lost 2 bases. CDR3 size: 18 residues. Per the germline V gene, CDR1 is MNHEY and CDR2 is SMNVEV (reference sequence). CDR3 residues: CASSPRATSGRSQETQYF. In nucleotides, the CDR3 is TGTGCCAGCAGTCCCCGGGCCACTAGCGGGAGGTCTCAAGAGACCCAGTACTTC.

This clonotype was seen once. The chain has TRBV19 and TRBJ1-1, with D maybe TRBD1 (5 bases). Trimming stripped 3 bases from V and 0 bases from J, with 23 bases between. Germline lookup yields CDR1 LNHDA and CDR2 SQIVND (reference sequence). CDR3 length: 19 residues. CDR3 residues: CASSMSVLRTKSLNTEAFF. The DNA for the CDR3 is TGTGCCAGTAGTATGAGCGTTTTGAGGACAAAGAGTTTGAACACTGAAGCTTTCTTT.

This clonotype was observed a few times. The CDR3 DNA sequence: TGTGCCAGCAGCTTCGACCAAGGAACTCTCGAGCAGTACTTC. Translation gives CASSFDQGTLEQYF. The genes are TRBV7-2 and TRBJ2-7; D gene uncertain. Trimming removed 3 bases from V and 6 bases from J, with 15 bases in between. This CDR3 spans 14 amino acids. Per germline, CDR1 SGHTA and CDR2 FQGNSA. The full variable domain, in which reference TRBV7-2 and TRBJ2-7 provide the parts outside the CDR3, is GAGVSQSPSNKVTEKGKDVELRCDPISGHTALYWYRQSLGQGLEFLIYFQGNSAPDKSGLPSDRFSAERTGGSVSTLTIQRTQQEDSAVYLCASSFDQGTLEQYFGPGTRLTVT.

This clonotype was seen a handful of times. The junction departs from the called germline gene at one end, perhaps through a read error. The V and J genes are TRBV2 and TRBJ2-5; 12 positions agree with TRBD2. This CDR3 has 11 residues. Per germline, CDR1 SNHLY and CDR2 FYNNEI. The CDR3 loop reads CASRLAGGRNF. The CDR3 nucleotides read TGTGCCAGCAGACTAGCGGGAGGCCGCAACTTC.

The chain uses TRBV7-3 and TRBJ2-1, with TRBD2 matching over 11 bases. The length of the CDR3 is 16 residues. Unmatched junction bases numbered 6, after V lost 2 bases and J lost 6 bases. Germline CDR1 and CDR2: SGHTA and FQGTGA. The CDR3 protein is CASSLVRTSGFNEQFF. The CDR3 DNA is TGTGCCAGCAGCTTAGTGCGGACTAGCGGGTTCAATGAGCAGTTCTTC.